The 9 T cell receptor beta chains reported below all come from one sample, sequenced in a study of response to subunit inactivated influenza vaccine. TCRdb reprocessed the RT-PCR reads via MiXCR and lists one record per CDR3 protein. The table records more than 400,000 distinct CDR3 sequences, 9.5% to 13% of them present only once. Specimen: PBMCs from blood, collected more than 35 days after vaccination. All receptors come from a man in his forties or fifties who received an inactivated influenza vaccine.

The chain is built from TRBV28 and TRBJ2-2; no reliable D call. V lost 0 bases and J lost 2, with 7 bases in between. The CDR3 has 15 amino acids. In germline, CDR1 is MDHEN, CDR2 SYDVKM. The CDR3 region has the DNA TGTGCCAGCAGTTTATGGCTAGGTAACACCGGGGAGCTGTTTTTT. Protein sequence: CASSLWLGNTGELFF.

This clonotype has at least ten counts. This chain uses TRBV5-1 with TRBJ2-1; D might be TRBD2 (6 bases). The V end lost 0 bases, the J end lost 7 bases, and 20 bases lay between the germline ends. This CDR3 is 17 amino acids long. Germline CDR1 SGHRS, CDR2 YFSETQ. The CDR3 bases are TGCGCCAGCAGCTTGGCCCCCTTAGCGCCCGGGGGAAATGAGCAGTTCTTC. Translation: CASSLAPLAPGGNEQFF.

Comments on this clonotype: The junction departs from germline at one end; a sequencing error may be responsible. This chain uses TRBV14 with TRBJ1-2; D is unclear. Germline CDR1 reads SGHDN; CDR2 reads FVKESK. This CDR3 is 16 amino acids long. The CDR3 protein is CASSQDLGRLDYGYIF. The CDR3 region has the DNA TGTGCCAGCAGCCAAGATCTGGGCAGGCTGGACTATGGCTACATCTTC.

This clonotype was seen a handful of times. This rearrangement joins TRBV6-5 to TRBJ2-7, with D possibly matching TRBD2 (5 bases). Trimming shortened V by 2 bases and J by 0 bases, and 14 bases separated the two germline ends. CDR1 and CDR2 (germline): MNHEY, SVGAGI. The CDR3 runs 16 residues. CDR3 amino acids: CASSYTKDFYSYEQYF. As DNA, the CDR3 is TGTGCCAGCAGTTACACTAAGGACTTCTACTCCTACGAGCAGTACTTC.

The chain employs TRBV5-1 and TRBJ2-1; 9 nucleotides align to TRBD2. The CDR3 loop spans 15 amino acids. The V and J ends lost 7 bases and 4 bases, in that order; junction bases with no gene match: 9. CDR1 is SGHRS and CDR2 is YFSETQ in the germline V gene. The CDR3 bases are TGCGCCAGCGCGGAGGCTAGCGGGGCTTACAATGAGCAGTTCTTC. This encodes CASAEASGAYNEQFF.

The count of this clonotype is one. The V gene is TRBV20-1, the J gene TRBJ2-1, with a possible D match to TRBD2 (5 bases). CDR1 is DFQATT, CDR2 SNEGSKA, per germline (reference sequence). Trimming removed 0 bases from V and 6 bases from J, with 12 bases in between. There are 14 residues in the CDR3. The CDR3 region has the DNA TGCAGTGCTAGAGATCTTATAGGAGGCAATGAGCAGTTCTTC. This encodes CSARDLIGGNEQFF.

This clonotype was found many times. The DNA of the CDR3 is TGTGCCAGCAGCTCCCCCCGGGGGGGGAGGGATGAGCAGTTCTTC. Its protein product is CASSSPRGGRDEQFF. The genes are TRBV7-8 and TRBJ2-1; 8 bases match TRBD2. V was pared by 4 bases and J by 8 bases, with 10 bases of the junction left unmatched. Germline CDR1 is SGHVS and CDR2 is FQNEAQ. The CDR3 is made up of 15 amino acids.

The V and J genes are TRBV11-2 and TRBJ2-5; D remains unclear. In germline, CDR1 is SGHAT, CDR2 FQNNGV. Trimming took 5 bases from V and 2 from J, leaving 9 bases between them. The CDR3 extends over 13 amino acids. The CDR3 is CASSPPRQETQYF. DNA of the CDR3: TGTGCCAGCAGCCCCCCGAGACAAGAGACCCAGTACTTC.

The chain uses TRBV11-2 and TRBJ2-3; the match to TRBD2 covers 9 bases. The V segment lost 5 bases and the J segment 0 bases; nucleotides outside the gene matches: 6. This CDR3 comprises 16 residues. Looked up from germline, CDR1 is SGHAT and CDR2 is FQNNGV. CDR3 loop: CASSHGLATSTDTQYF. CDR3 sequence (DNA): TGTGCCAGCAGCCACGGACTAGCGACTAGCACAGATACGCAGTATTTT.